A single sample gave rise to the 26 T cell receptor beta chains below, sequenced in a study of persistence of HIV-infected CD4 T cells (dated by TCRdb to 2018 to 2020). Their antigens remain unidentified. The immunoSEQ hsTCRB assay version 4, run in survey mode, was used to sequence TCRbeta repertoires from genomic DNA. TCRdb re-hosts the immuneACCESS table, in-frame sequences only. Its copies lack some clones; in the studies checked, an unresolved V gene accounts for under half of them, and the cause for the rest is not known. The sample table records under 15,000 clones; more than 70% of these occur just once. Of the sample, roughly 15% is held by the ten largest clones. The treatment or condition label here, explained by the study, means: suppressive antiretroviral therapy. Lysates of CMV-infected fibroblasts at around 10 ug/mL were used to stimulate the cells. CD4+ T cells that responded were sorted based on upregulation of both CD40 ligand and CD69.

The starting material was CD4+ T cells sorted from PBMCs after approximately 20-hour stimulation, obtained from a patient who received antiretroviral therapy. The cell subset or site tag for this specimen amounts to: CD40L+CD69+ CD4 T cells responding to CMV lysate. Receptor source: an adult man with HIV who was CMV-seropositive.

The V call is TRBV19, the J call TRBJ2-3; 9 bases align to TRBD2. The germline V gene has CDR1 LNHDA and CDR2 SQIVND (reference sequence). The CDR3 spans 16 residues. The V segment lost 5 bases and the J segment 2 bases; nucleotides outside the gene matches: 8. The CDR3 coding sequence is TGTGCCAGTAGTCCCCTAGCGGGGCAGTTCACAGATACGCAGTATTTT. Protein product: CASSPLAGQFTDTQYF.

The chain employs TRBV7-2 and TRBJ2-3, with 10 bases that match TRBD2. The junction had 6 bases not matched to a gene; V was cut back by 4 bases and J by 5 bases. Germline V gene sequence: CDR1 SGHTA, CDR2 FQGNSA. This CDR3 is 15 amino acids long. The CDR3 DNA follows: TGTGCCAGCAGCTCGCCTAGCGGGGGAGGAGATACGCAGTATTTT. It encodes CASSSPSGGGDTQYF. Together with reference TRBV7-2 and TRBJ2-3, the CDR3 gives the full variable domain: GAGVSQSPSNKVTEKGKDVELRCDPISGHTALYWYRQSLGQGLEFLIYFQGNSAPDKSGLPSDRFSAERTGGSVSTLTIQRTQQEDSAVYLCASSSPSGGGDTQYFGPGTRLTVL.

V and J are TRBV5-1 and TRBJ2-7; no clear D gene. The CDR3 has 14 amino acids. Germline V gene sequence: CDR1 SGHRS, CDR2 YFSETQ. V was shortened by 4 bases and J by 0 bases, with 11 bases between the two germline ends. The DNA for the CDR3 is TGCGCCAGCAGCCTTAGTCAGAGCTCCTACGAGCAGTACTTC. It specifies CASSLSQSSYEQYF.

This clone was counted a single time. The chain links TRBV9 to TRBJ2-1; 7 bases line up with TRBD1. This CDR3 has 17 amino acids. Germline CDR1 reads SGDLS; CDR2 reads YYNGEE. Trimming cost V 0 bases and J 2 bases; bases outside gene matches: 8. CDR3 DNA sequence: TGTGCCAGCAGCGTAGGTTCGTCGGGGACAGCCTACAATGAGCAGTTCTTC. This gives the protein CASSVGSSGTAYNEQFF.

The chain joins TRBV7-8 to TRBJ2-7; D call uncertain. The CDR3 runs to 13 residues. CDR1 and CDR2 from the germline V gene are SGHVS and FQNEAQ. V was pared by 1 base and J by 4 bases, with 8 bases between. CDR3 region: CASSLGRQYEQYF. The CDR3 DNA is TGTGCCAGCAGCTTAGGCCGGCAATACGAGCAGTACTTC.

J is TRBJ2-5 and V is TRBV11-3, with 7 bases lining up with TRBD1. Germline lookup yields CDR1 SGHNT and CDR2 YENEEA. This CDR3 is built from 13 residues. V lost 5 bases and J lost 2; bases outside the gene matches: 2. The CDR3 DNA follows: TGTGCCAGCAGCCGGGGACAGCAAGAGACCCAGTACTTC. The encoded protein is CASSRGQQETQYF. The complete variable domain, with remaining parts taken from reference TRBV11-3 and TRBJ2-5, reads EAGVVQSPRYKIIEKKQPVAFWCNPISGHNTLYWYLQNLGQGPELLIRYENEEAVDDSQLPKDRFSAERLKGVDSTLKIQPAELGDSAVYLCASSRGQQETQYFGPGTRLLVL.

The rearrangement links TRBV6-5 to TRBJ1-1; a possible D gene is TRBD1 (5 bases). CDR1 is MNHEY and CDR2 is SVGAGI in the germline V gene. V was cut by 7 bases and J by 4 bases, with 16 bases left in between. The length of the CDR3 is 14 residues. The CDR3 reads CASTNSHGGTEAFF. The CDR3 region has the DNA TGTGCCAGCACCAACTCCCACGGGGGCACTGAAGCTTTCTTT.

The CDR3 nucleotides read TGTGCCAGCAGTTATAGGACAGCCTACAATGAGCAGTTCTTC. Its translation is CASSYRTAYNEQFF. This chain links TRBV6-5 with TRBJ2-1; a possible D gene is TRBD1 (6 bases). Germline V CDR1 and CDR2: MNHEY, SVGAGI. The ends were cut back, 3 bases at V and 2 bases at J, with 8 bases in the middle. The CDR3 has 14 amino acids.

The CDR3 reads CASSSGQGRTGELFF. CDR3 DNA: TGTGCCAGCAGTTCCGGACAGGGGCGGACCGGGGAGCTGTTTTTT. V and J are TRBV6-5 and TRBJ2-2, with TRBD1 matching over 9 bases. The length of the CDR3 is 15 residues. Germline V gene data show CDR1 as MNHEY and CDR2 as SVGAGI. The ends lost 4 bases at V and 5 bases at J; junction bases unmatched: 5.

This clone was seen a single time. The rearrangement joins TRBV28 to TRBJ1-6; 7 positions match TRBD1. The CDR3 runs to 16 residues. V trimming: 6 bases; J trimming: 6 bases; junction bases outside the gene matches: 11. Germline CDR1 and CDR2: MDHEN and SYDVKM. CDR3 sequence: CASRGMQGVVNSPLHF. In DNA form, the CDR3 reads TGTGCCAGCAGGGGGATGCAGGGGGTGGTTAATTCACCCCTCCACTTT.

This rearrangement joins TRBV6-1 to TRBJ1-2; 7 bases are shared with TRBD1. The germline gives CDR1 MNHNS, CDR2 SASEGT. With V trimmed by 2 bases and J by 8 bases, 8 bases remained unmatched. This CDR3 comprises 14 residues. The CDR3: CASSESLTGIGYTF. The CDR3 bases are TGTGCCAGCAGTGAATCCCTGACAGGGATAGGCTACACCTTC.

This sequence joins TRBV19 and TRBJ1-6; 8 nucleotides agree with TRBD1. The trim removed 9 bases at V and 6 bases at J, leaving 7 bases unmatched. CDR3 size: 14 residues. Germline CDR1 reads LNHDA; CDR2 reads SQIVND (reference sequence). The CDR3 DNA follows: TGTGCCAGCTACAGGACAGGGAGTAATTCACCCCTCCACTTT. This codes for CASYRTGSNSPLHF. Using reference TRBV19 and TRBJ1-6 for the parts outside the CDR3, the full variable domain is DGGITQSPKYLFRKEGQNVTLSCEQNLNHDAMYWYRQDPGQGLRLIYYSQIVNDFQKGDIAEGYSVSREKKESFPLTVTSAQKNPTAFYLCASYRTGSNSPLHFGNGTRLTVT.

This clone has a handful of counts. The chain carries TRBV29-1 and TRBJ2-2, with 8 bases aligning to TRBD1. Losses at the gene ends were 6 bases for V and 1 base for J; bases not matched to a gene: 7. This CDR3 comprises 15 residues. Germline CDR1 SQVTM, CDR2 ANQGSEA. The CDR3 DNA sequence: TGCAGCGTCGAGACAGGGGCTCGGAACACCGGGGAGCTGTTTTTT. This translates into CSVETGARNTGELFF.

The V and J genes are TRBV6-5 and TRBJ2-1; D might be TRBD1 (6 bases). CDR1 and CDR2 from the germline V gene are MNHEY and SVGAGI. Trimming left V 11 bases short and J 4 bases short, with 18 bases between. This CDR3 has 14 amino acids. CDR3 sequence (DNA): TGTGCCTCCCGCTATTGGGGGCTGTACAATGAGCAGTTCTTC. Its protein product is CASRYWGLYNEQFF.

J is TRBJ2-3 and V is TRBV28; no clear D. The germline CDR1 and CDR2 sequences are MDHEN and SYDVKM. The CDR3 is made up of 14 amino acids. The germline V and J ends were trimmed by 4 bases and 0 bases, with 8 bases remaining between them. The CDR3 loop reads CASSSQYSTDTQYF. The DNA for the CDR3 is TGTGCCAGCAGTTCGCAGTACAGCACAGATACGCAGTATTTT.

This clone was detected a few times. This rearrangement joins TRBV27 to TRBJ1-2; D is uncertain. Trimming pared 4 bases from V and 2 bases from J, leaving 8 bases between. Germline values: CDR1 MNHEY, CDR2 SMNVEV (reference sequence). This CDR3 is 13 amino acids long. The CDR3 DNA reads TGTGCCAGCAGTTCGGCCGGGAACTATGGCTACACCTTC. Translating it yields CASSSAGNYGYTF.

The V call is TRBV12-3 or TRBV12-4, the J call TRBJ2-7; D is unresolved. Trimming stripped 4 bases from V and 4 bases from J, with 8 bases between. The CDR3 is made up of 12 amino acids. The CDR3 region is CASSYVEYEQYF. The CDR3 nucleotides read TGTGCCAGCAGTTATGTGGAGTACGAGCAGTACTTC.

V usage is TRBV30 and J usage is TRBJ1-1; D ambiguous. Trimming took 0 bases from V and 0 from J, leaving 5 bases between them. The CDR3 totals 13 residues. CDR1 is GTSNPN and CDR2 is SVGIG in the germline V gene (reference sequence). The CDR3 DNA reads as TGTGCCTGGAGTGTACGCCTGAACACTGAAGCTTTCTTT. This encodes CAWSVRLNTEAFF.

This clone was detected once. The chain uses TRBV6-5 and TRBJ2-2; TRBD2 might be the D (5 bases). Germline lookup yields CDR1 MNHEY and CDR2 SVGAGI. The CDR3 is 14 residues long. Between the trimmed V and J ends, which lost 6 bases and 5 bases, there was a span of 13 bases. CDR3 residues: CASRRTGETGELFF. Here the CDR3 DNA reads TGTGCCAGCAGGAGGACCGGGGAGACCGGGGAGCTGTTTTTT.

The chain combines TRBV9 with TRBJ2-1; D is unresolved. Germline values: CDR1 SGDLS, CDR2 YYNGEE. The V end was cut by 2 bases, the J end by 3 bases, with 6 bases between. This CDR3 is 13 amino acids long. CDR3 amino acids: CASSVQDYNEQFF. The CDR3 DNA is TGTGCCAGCAGCGTTCAAGACTACAATGAGCAGTTCTTC.

CDR3 coding DNA: TGTGCCAGCAGTCGTAACTGGGGGAACACTGAAGCTTTCTTT. Its protein is CASSRNWGNTEAFF. This chain uses TRBV6-5 with TRBJ1-1; no firm D call. Trimming cost V 5 bases and J 1 base, with 11 bases left between them. Germline lookup yields CDR1 MNHEY and CDR2 SVGAGI. This CDR3 is built from 14 residues.

V gene TRBV12-3 or TRBV12-4 combines with J gene TRBJ1-2, with a possible D match to TRBD1 (5 bases). The V end lost 6 bases, the J end lost 8 bases, and 16 bases lay between the germline ends. The CDR3 length is 13 residues. The CDR3 here is CASSKQALVGYTF. The CDR3 DNA reads TGTGCCAGCAGCAAACAGGCACTAGTGGGCTACACCTTC.

The chain joins TRBV12-5 to TRBJ1-4; D is possibly TRBD1 (6 bases). V was clipped by 1 base and J by 4 bases, with 7 bases between them. Germline V gives CDR1 LGHNT, CDR2 FRNRAP. This CDR3 spans 14 amino acids. The DNA of the CDR3 is TGTGCTAGTGGTTTGGGACAGGTTAATGAAAAACTGTTTTTT. The encoded protein is CASGLGQVNEKLFF.

The CDR3 DNA reads as TGCGCCAGCAGCAAGGGTCCGGCGGAGGGGGCGGCGAACATTCAGTACTTC. This translates into CASSKGPAEGAANIQYF. The genes are TRBV4-1 and TRBJ2-4; D is possibly TRBD1 (7 bases). The CDR3 is 17 amino acids. Trimming pared 5 bases from V and 7 bases from J, leaving 24 bases between. The germline V gene encodes CDR1 MGHRA and CDR2 YSYEKL.

There are a few counts of this clone. The J gene is TRBJ2-3, the V gene TRBV5-1; TRBD2 matches 10 bases. In germline, CDR1 is SGHRS, CDR2 YFSETQ. The CDR3 loop spans 16 amino acids. With V trimmed by 4 bases and J by 2 bases, 7 bases remained unmatched. CDR3 sequence: CASSHNSGGNTDTQYF. CDR3 DNA: TGCGCCAGCAGCCACAATAGCGGGGGGAACACAGATACGCAGTATTTT. Full variable domain (missing parts from reference TRBV5-1 and TRBJ2-3): KAGVTQTPRYLIKTRGQQVTLSCSPISGHRSVSWYQQTPGQGLQFLFEYFSETQRNKGNFPGRFSGRQFSNSRSEMNVSTLELGDSALYLCASSHNSGGNTDTQYFGPGTRLTVL.

The gene calls are TRBV13 and TRBJ2-7; TRBD1 aligns across 7 bases. Germline V gene sequence: CDR1 PRHDT, CDR2 FYEKMQ (reference sequence). This CDR3 contains 16 residues. The V segment lost 0 bases and the J segment 4 bases; nucleotides outside the gene matches: 9. The chain's CDR3 is CASSLGLQGRRYEQYF. The CDR3 nucleotides read TGTGCCAGCAGCTTAGGGTTACAGGGGAGACGATACGAGCAGTACTTC.